This T cell receptor (beta chain) was sequenced in a study of blood T cell repertoires in COVID-19. Study information: The study drew acute and convalescent COVID-19 samples from the United States, Italy and Spain. T cells, B-cell-depleted T cells, or PBMCs supplied cDNA or gDNA.

CDR1 and CDR2 from the germline V gene are MGHDK and SYGVNS. The CDR3 consists of 14 residues. V dropped 3 bases and J dropped 11; count of bases not matched to a gene: 10. Authors' analysis steps: Reference gene primer amplification yielded estimated nucleated cell counts. Clones were sequenced by immunoSEQ multiplex PCR, and TCRdb holds only the in-frame ones, with some missing. The D gene and trimming were derived from the DNA, and the V and J assignments and clone size from that table. In the table there are over 50,000 clones, more than 90% of which are singletons. The receptor's source is a man in his fifties with active COVID-19. V usage is TRBV25-1 and J usage is TRBJ1-2, with TRBD1 identical over 9 bases. The sample consisted of peripheral blood. The CDR3: CASSEVGTGKLYTF. In DNA form, the CDR3 reads TGTGCCAGCAGTGAGGTCGGGACAGGGAAGTTGTACACCTTC.